Listed below are T cell receptor beta chains from one sample, sequenced in a study of beta chain features in type 1 diabetes. Sequencing used immunoSEQ multiplex PCR; TCRdb keeps in-frame clones, though not all of them. Here the sample spans roughly 230,000 clones, about 11% being singletons. Material for sequencing was naive CD4+ T cells from blood. Receptors were obtained from a man aged 25 to 40 with type 1 diabetes. CDR3s include the opening cysteine and the closing phenylalanine or tryptophan. D genes are given only for firm matches. Size tells how often a clone was seen (once, few, many) or the class of an expanded clone, and some rows leave it out.

>few|TRBJ1-2|TRBV5-4|TRBD1
TGTGCCGGAACTCTGGGACGACAGGGTTCCAACTATGGCTACACCTTC
CAGTLGRQGSNYGYTF
>.|TRBJ1-2|TRBV9|TRBD1
TGTGCCAGCAGCCCGAGGACAGGGGAGGGCTATGGCTACACCTTC
CASSPRTGEGYGYTF
>.|TRBJ2-1|TRBV28|.
TGTGCCAGCAGTCGGTACAATGAGCAGTTCTTC
CASSRYNEQFF
>few|TRBJ2-5|TRBV4-2|TRBD2
TGTGCCAGCAGCCTTCCGGCTAGCGGGGCGCAGACCCAGTACTTC
CASSLPASGAQTQYF
>few|TRBJ2-1|TRBV5-4|TRBD1
TGTGCCAGCAGCTTGGTGGCCGCAGGGGGCAATGAGCAGTTCTTC
CASSLVAAGGNEQFF
>few|TRBJ2-3|TRBV4-3|TRBD2
TGCGCCAGCAGCCAAGATTGGGGGGGGTTCACAGATACGCAGTATTTT
CASSQDWGGFTDTQYF
>.|TRBJ1-1|TRBV7-3|.
TGTGCCAGCAGCCCGGAGGCGGACACTGAAGCTTTCTTT
CASSPEADTEAFF
>.|TRBJ1-4|TRBV29-1|.
TGCAGCGTTGTACAGGCGGATGAAAAACTGTTTTTT
CSVVQADEKLFF
>few|TRBJ2-5|TRBV6-1|.
TGTGCCATCATGACAACAGGGAAGGAGACCCAGTACTTC
CAIMTTGKETQYF
>few|TRBJ2-7|TRBV5-1|TRBD1
TGCGCCAGCAGCTTAACAAGACAGGGGGGCTCCTACGAGCAGTACTTC
CASSLTRQGGSYEQYF
>.|TRBJ2-7|TRBV4-2|.
TGTGCCAGCAGCCAAGATCGTTACTCCTACGAGCAGTACTTC
CASSQDRYSYEQYF
>few|TRBJ1-2|TRBV4-2|.
TGTGCCAGCAGCCAAGATATAGGGGAGGGTGGCTACACCTTC
CASSQDIGEGGYTF
>.|TRBJ2-1|TRBV4-1|TRBD2
TGCGCCAGCAGCCAAGTCGCTAGCGGACTTCTCAATGAGCAGTTCTTC
CASSQVASGLLNEQFF
>few|TRBJ1-2|TRBV28|.
TGTGCCAGCAGCTCCCCGGGAACTAACTATGGCTACACCTTC
CASSSPGTNYGYTF
>few|TRBJ2-7|TRBV6-1|.
TGTGCCAGCATCCTGACTGGAAACTCCTACGAGCAGTACTTC
CASILTGNSYEQYF
>.|TRBJ1-2|TRBV19|.
TGTGCCAGTAGTCCTGGCTTTGGACTTAACTATGGCTACACCTTC
CASSPGFGLNYGYTF
>.|TRBJ2-7|TRBV19|TRBD1
TGTGCCAGTAGTCGGGGTGACAGGGACGAGCAGTACTTC
CASSRGDRDEQYF
>few|TRBJ1-4|TRBV2|.
TGTGCCAGCAGTGAATACCGACTTGCAACTAATGAAAAACTGTTTTTT
CASSEYRLATNEKLFF
>few|TRBJ1-6|TRBV28|.
TGTGCCAGCAGTTTATACGGAGATAATTCACCCCTCCACTTT
CASSLYGDNSPLHF
>.|TRBJ2-2|TRBV18|.
TGTGCCAGCTCAAAGTCCGAGGCCGGGGAGCTGTTTTTT
CASSKSEAGELFF
>.|TRBJ1-5|TRBV6-1|TRBD1
TGTGCCAGCAGTGAAGTATGGGGACAGGGTCAGCCCCAGCATTTT
CASSEVWGQGQPQHF
>.|TRBJ2-3|TRBV5-1|.
TGCGCCAGCAGCTTGGGAGGCCAGAACACAGATACGCAGTATTTT
CASSLGGQNTDTQYF
>few|TRBJ2-7|TRBV18|TRBD1
TGTGCCAGCTCACTACCCGGGACAGCACCTTACGAGCAGTACTTC
CASSLPGTAPYEQYF